The rows below give T cell receptor beta chains drawn from one sample of a study of cytomegalovirus exposure and HLA in healthy donors. Sequencing used immunoSEQ multiplex PCR; TCRdb keeps in-frame clones, though not all of them. Of 150,000 to 200,000 clones listed, around nine tenths are singletons. Sequencing was performed on PBMCs. The source of these receptors is a young woman in good health and CMV-seronegative. The CDR3 runs from the conserved cysteine through the conserved F or W. The order of the fields is D gene, V gene, J gene, CDR3 protein. A D gene is named only where the DNA matches it firmly.

.,TRBV9,TRBJ1-1,CASSVDRDTEAFF
TRBD2,TRBV9,TRBJ2-5,CASSPHGGRAVETQYF
TRBD2,TRBV5-1,TRBJ2-7,CASSVASGSGYEQYF
TRBD2,TRBV25-1,TRBJ2-1,CASSAEHGGARNEQFF
TRBD2,TRBV6-4,TRBJ2-1,CASSERLAGNNEQFF
.,TRBV5-1,TRBJ2-7,CASSLAVRAYEQYF
TRBD2,TRBV27,TRBJ2-1,CASNLAGALYNEQFF
.,TRBV2,TRBJ1-6,CASFRPEGSPLHF
.,TRBV27,TRBJ1-2,CASSLSWGGGYGYTF
TRBD2,TRBV4-1,TRBJ2-2,CASSQSRLAGSTGELFF
TRBD2,TRBV7-2,TRBJ2-5,CASSPGTSGRGETQYF
TRBD2,TRBV15,TRBJ2-5,CATSRDRGLAGGRETQYF
.,TRBV10-3,TRBJ2-4,CAISNTTTDAKNIQYF
.,TRBV19,TRBJ2-5,CASSIVGSGTSETQYF
.,TRBV7-9,TRBJ1-1,CSSSAMNTEAFF
.,TRBV19,TRBJ1-3,CASSTLWALGNTIYF
.,TRBV6-5,TRBJ2-7,CASKSAYEQYF
.,TRBV11-2,TRBJ1-1,CASSLDRLRGSTEAFF
TRBD2,TRBV7-6,TRBJ2-5,CASSERLARETQYF
TRBD2,TRBV4-3,TRBJ2-1,CASSQDWGLRREHEQFF
TRBD2,TRBV7-2,.,CASSHGLGSYEQYF
TRBD1,TRBV28,TRBJ1-6,CAIQGGNNSPLHF
.,TRBV7-2,TRBJ2-7,CASSSRGSGRNEQYF
TRBD1,TRBV7-9,TRBJ2-5,CASSFTGGRETQYF
TRBD2,TRBV7-2,TRBJ2-2,CASSLAQALTSGAGELFF
TRBD2,TRBV7-2,TRBJ2-5,CASSPGTSALLKETQYF
.,TRBV30,.,CAWSAQVYEQYF
TRBD1,TRBV2,TRBJ1-1,CASSEQGGNTEAFF
TRBD1,TRBV18,TRBJ2-4,CASSPPRQGVRNIQYF
TRBD2,TRBV5-1,TRBJ2-3,CASSPPSPGGNTDTQYF
.,TRBV7-2,TRBJ2-3,CASSLMGGWDTQYF
TRBD1,TRBV6-4,TRBJ2-7,CASSNNRDSQLSYEQYF
.,TRBV6-6,TRBJ1-2,CASSYWGGTNYGYTF
.,TRBV11-3,TRBJ2-2,CASSFHGQPNTGELFF
TRBD1,TRBV4-2,TRBJ1-1,CASSQDQRGNGQGAEAFF
TRBD1,TRBV5-1,TRBJ1-4,CASSSPGTGEVEKLFF
TRBD2,TRBV5-4,TRBJ2-3,CASSSGLAGGTDTQYF
TRBD1,TRBV19,TRBJ1-2,CASSPLGGSYGYTF